The next 11 T cell receptor beta chains were all read from a single sample in a study of STAT5B mutations in CD4+ large granular lymphocyte leukemia. The assay was immunoSEQ multiplex PCR, and TCRdb's table has in-frame clones only and misses some. The table shows about 48,000 clones, with about 70% occurring only once. The specimen sequenced was CD4+ T cells from blood buffy coats. The receptors derive from a human donor in good health.

V and J are TRBV11-2 and TRBJ1-2; 9 bases are shared with TRBD1. The V gene end was trimmed by 5 bases and the J gene end by 6 bases; junction bases not matched to a gene: 10. The CDR3 length is 15 residues. The germline V gene encodes CDR1 SGHAT and CDR2 FQNNGV. The CDR3 coding sequence is TGTGCCAGCAGCCTCAACAGGGGGCGGGCGGATGGCTACACCTTC. It codes for CASSLNRGRADGYTF.

The chain couples TRBV5-1 to TRBJ2-3, with D possibly being TRBD2 (5 bases). Per germline, CDR1 SGHRS and CDR2 YFSETQ. The CDR3 covers 14 residues. V gave up 2 bases and J gave up 3 bases, with 10 bases separating them. The CDR3 loop reads CASSFEGRTDTQYF. In DNA form, the CDR3 reads TGCGCCAGCAGCTTTGAGGGAAGGACAGATACGCAGTATTTT. Variable domain in full (rest from reference TRBV5-1 and TRBJ2-3): KAGVTQTPRYLIKTRGQQVTLSCSPISGHRSVSWYQQTPGQGLQFLFEYFSETQRNKGNFPGRFSGRQFSNSRSEMNVSTLELGDSALYLCASSFEGRTDTQYFGPGTRLTVL.

The chain couples TRBV19 to TRBJ2-3; 10 nucleotides line up with TRBD2. The CDR3 is 12 residues long. Germline loops: CDR1 LNHDA, CDR2 SQIVND (reference sequence). With V trimmed by 10 bases and J by 5 bases, 3 bases remained unmatched. CDR3 in amino acids: CATAGGQDTQYF. The CDR3 DNA reads as TGTGCCACAGCGGGGGGGCAAGATACGCAGTATTTT. Full variable domain (rest looked up from reference TRBV19 and TRBJ2-3): DGGITQSPKYLFRKEGQNVTLSCEQNLNHDAMYWYRQDPGQGLRLIYYSQIVNDFQKGDIAEGYSVSREKKESFPLTVTSAQKNPTAFYLCATAGGQDTQYFGPGTRLTVL.

In DNA form, the CDR3 reads TGTGCCATCAGTGAGTCAGATAGCAATCAGCCCCAGCATTTT. Protein product: CAISESDSNQPQHF. V and J are TRBV10-3 and TRBJ1-5; D unclear. V lost 0 bases, J lost 0 bases, and 3 bases lay in between. CDR3 length: 14 amino acids. Looked up from germline, CDR1 is ENHRY and CDR2 is SYGVKD.

V is TRBV7-2 and J is TRBJ1-1; D ambiguous. CDR3 length: 14 residues. Trimming pared 3 bases from V and 6 bases from J, leaving 14 bases between. CDR1 is SGHTA, CDR2 FQGNSA, per germline. The CDR3 DNA reads as TGTGCCAGCAGCTTTGGACCCGTAGCCCCTGAAGCTTTCTTT. Amino acid sequence: CASSFGPVAPEAFF.

J is TRBJ1-3 and V is TRBV27; the match to TRBD1 covers 7 bases. Germline CDR1 and CDR2: MNHEY and SMNVEV (reference sequence). This CDR3 has 13 amino acids. Unmatched junction bases numbered 7, after V lost 9 bases and J lost 5 bases. The CDR3 spells CASSGTARNTIYF. The CDR3 DNA sequence: TGTGCCAGTTCCGGGACAGCTCGAAACACCATATATTTT.

This clone showed up just once. The chain couples TRBV30 to TRBJ1-2; no definite D call. Deletions cut 0 bases from V and 0 bases from J, with 8 bases between. The CDR3 length is 14 residues. In germline, CDR1 is GTSNPN, CDR2 SVGIG (reference sequence). CDR3 DNA sequence: TGTGCCTGGAGTGTAGGGCAGACTAACTATGGCTACACCTTC. Amino acids: CAWSVGQTNYGYTF.

The chain couples TRBV9 to TRBJ2-3, with D possibly matching TRBD2 (6 bases). V was shortened by 1 base and J by 4 bases, with 10 bases between the two germline ends. This CDR3 is built from 14 residues. Germline V gene sequence: CDR1 SGDLS, CDR2 YYNGEE. CDR3 residues: CASSVLASSDTQYF. DNA of the CDR3: TGTGCCAGCAGCGTACTAGCGTCATCAGATACGCAGTATTTT.

V gene TRBV7-2 combines with J gene TRBJ2-2; either TRBD1 or TRBD2 may supply D (7 bases each). The CDR3 runs to 15 residues. Trimming pared 5 bases from V and 1 base from J, leaving 11 bases between. From germline, CDR1 is SGHTA and CDR2 FQGNSA. The chain's CDR3 is CASSVRGGNTGELFF. CDR3 DNA sequence: TGTGCCAGCAGCGTCAGGGGGGGGAACACCGGGGAGCTGTTTTTT.

V gene TRBV14 combines with J gene TRBJ1-1; no definite D call. The CDR3 is 14 residues long. CDR1 and CDR2 (germline): SGHDN, FVKESK. The ends were cut back, 6 bases at V and 4 bases at J, with 15 bases in the middle. The CDR3 spells CASSLKAGFTEAFF. The CDR3 DNA follows: TGTGCCAGCAGTCTCAAGGCGGGGTTCACTGAAGCTTTCTTT.

This rearrangement joins TRBV2 to TRBJ2-5, with TRBD1 as a possible D gene (6 bases). In germline, CDR1 is SNHLY, CDR2 FYNNEI. The CDR3 covers 12 residues. V was pared by 10 bases and J by 2 bases, with 11 bases between. CDR3 in DNA: TGTGCCAACTCAGGGGAACAAGAGACCCAGTACTTC. Translation gives CANSGEQETQYF.